This TCR beta chain was recovered during a study of blood T cells in healthy people across ages. This CDR3 comprises 13 residues. From germline, CDR1 is DFQATT and CDR2 SNEGSKA (reference sequence). V was shortened by 6 bases and J by 0 bases, with 9 bases between the two germline ends. A J-beta primer mix and a sample-barcoded 5' primer were used in a second PCR of about 7 to 12 cycles. TCRdb recomputed calls from the 5' RACE reads with MiXCR, one row per CDR3 protein. The data contain 630,000 or so distinct CDR3 sequences, less than 35% of them singletons. In its sample, this clonotype was seen many times.

The specimen sequenced was blood. V gene TRBV20-1 combines with J gene TRBJ2-4; D may be TRBD1 (5 bases). The receptor's source is a woman of 80 years or more in good health. The chain's CDR3 is CSALQVAKNIQYF. The CDR3 DNA is TGCAGTGCCCTACAGGTAGCCAAAAACATTCAGTACTTC.